This passage covers 27 T cell receptor beta chains from one sample sequenced in a study of T-cell reconstitution after alpha-beta-depleted transplantation in children. Construction of the TCRbeta library involved unique molecular identifiers. TCRdb independently ran MiXCR on the PCR reads; one entry per CDR3 protein. The sample carries approximately 500,000 distinct CDR3 sequences, roughly 10% recorded once. Here the sequenced sample was PBMCs, taken before TCRalphabeta/CD19-depleted stem cell transplant. The source is a child under 10 years old with inherited bone marrow failure, due to receive a stem cell transplant.

This clonotype occurred many times. The genes are TRBV7-8 and TRBJ2-1; 9 bases match TRBD1. Germline CDR1 reads SGHVS; CDR2 reads FQNEAQ. J was trimmed by 3 bases and V by 5 bases; bases with no gene match: 11. The CDR3 runs 17 residues. CDR3 in amino acids: CASSRNTGTGNYNEQFF. The CDR3 DNA follows: TGTGCCAGCAGCAGAAATACCGGGACAGGGAACTACAATGAGCAGTTCTTC.

The J gene is TRBJ2-1, the V gene TRBV27; D ambiguous. CDR1 and CDR2 (germline): MNHEY, SMNVEV (reference sequence). The CDR3 contains 13 residues. V lost 5 bases and J lost 4, with 9 bases in between. The CDR3: CASSPFHYNEQFF. The CDR3, as DNA: TGTGCCAGCAGTCCTTTTCATTACAATGAGCAGTTCTTC.

The gene calls are TRBV2 and TRBJ2-3; 9 nucleotides match TRBD2. Unmatched junction bases numbered 19, after V lost 11 bases and J lost 4 bases. The CDR3 covers 17 residues. CDR1 is SNHLY, CDR2 FYNNEI, per germline. The CDR3 loop reads CAQGGRAELYGADTQYF. CDR3 DNA: TGTGCCCAGGGCGGGAGGGCCGAGTTGTACGGCGCAGATACGCAGTATTTT.

The chain combines TRBV15 with TRBJ2-7, with D hard to call. V shed 0 bases and J shed 2 bases, with 11 bases lying between them. The germline V gene has CDR1 LNHNV and CDR2 YYDKDF (reference sequence). The CDR3 consists of 15 residues. CDR3 sequence: CATSRDLSLPYEQYF. Written as DNA, the CDR3 is TGTGCCACCAGCAGAGATTTGAGTCTCCCCTACGAGCAGTACTTC.

This clonotype was seen repeatedly, ten times or more. The rearrangement links TRBV29-1 to TRBJ1-2; 8 nucleotides line up with TRBD1. CDR1 is SQVTM, CDR2 ANQGSEA, per germline. The CDR3 covers 12 residues. V was pared by 7 bases and J by 2 bases, with 3 bases of the junction left unmatched. The CDR3 DNA is TGCAGCGCTAGGACAGGGAACTATGGCTACACCTTC. Residues: CSARTGNYGYTF.

This clonotype occurred many times. This chain links TRBV20-1 with TRBJ2-5; 14 bases are shared with TRBD2. This CDR3 comprises 15 residues. Germline V gene sequence: CDR1 DFQATT, CDR2 SNEGSKA (reference sequence). V gave up 6 bases and J gave up 5 bases; unmatched junction bases: 8. This CDR3 reads CSAPTSGRAYETQYF. The DNA for the CDR3 is TGCAGTGCGCCGACTAGCGGGAGGGCCTATGAGACCCAGTACTTC.

Ten or more counts support this clonotype. This chain links TRBV19 with TRBJ2-7; 12 bases agree with TRBD2. CDR1 is LNHDA and CDR2 is SQIVND in the germline V gene (reference sequence). The CDR3 is 15 amino acids. After removal of 3 bases from V and 1 base from J, the junction contained 1 base not matched to a gene. CDR3 sequence reads: CASSILAGGSYEQYF. The CDR3 DNA follows: TGTGCCAGTAGTATTCTAGCGGGAGGGTCCTACGAGCAGTACTTC.

This clonotype was observed at least ten times. V usage is TRBV27 and J usage is TRBJ1-5; D not resolved. Germline V lookup: CDR1 MNHEY, CDR2 SMNVEV (reference sequence). Trimming took 5 bases from V and 0 from J, leaving 8 bases between them. The CDR3 has 14 residues. Written as DNA, the CDR3 is TGTGCCAGCAGTCCAGTCCCTAGCAATCAGCCCCAGCATTTT. This gives the protein CASSPVPSNQPQHF.

A remark on this clonotype: This may come from a read error, since a much larger clone is one base off. J is TRBJ2-5 and V is TRBV29-1, with D unresolved. The germline V and J ends were trimmed by 4 bases and 5 bases, with 17 bases remaining between them. The CDR3 covers 14 residues. Looked up from germline, CDR1 is SQVTM and CDR2 is ANQGSEA. CDR3: CSVGSAELHETQYF. The CDR3 DNA reads TGCAGCGTTGGTTCGGCAGAGCTCCATGAGACCCAGTACTTC.

This clonotype showed up many times. The chain couples TRBV20-1 to TRBJ2-7; TRBD1 might be the D (5 bases). Trimming shortened V by 7 bases and J by 2 bases, and 15 bases separated the two germline ends. Per the germline V gene, CDR1 is DFQATT and CDR2 is SNEGSKA (reference sequence). The CDR3 extends over 13 amino acids. In nucleotides, the CDR3 is TGCAGTGTCCACCTCAGGGAACCCTACGAGCAGTACTTC. This codes for CSVHLREPYEQYF.

This clonotype was detected many times. The J gene is TRBJ1-6, the V gene TRBV3-1; unclear D gene. This CDR3 is built from 13 residues. Germline V gene lookup returns CDR1 LGHDT and CDR2 YNNKEL (reference sequence). The germline V and J ends were trimmed by 4 bases and 8 bases, with 9 bases remaining between them. The CDR3 nucleotides are TGTGCCAGCAGCCCCAGGCGCGATTCACCCCTCCACTTT. Protein product: CASSPRRDSPLHF.

About this clonotype itself: This may arise from a read error, as a much more abundant clone is one base away. The V gene is TRBV20-1, the J gene TRBJ2-7; no clear D gene. The ends were cut back, 0 bases at V and 8 bases at J, with 11 bases in the middle. Germline V gives CDR1 DFQATT, CDR2 SNEGSKA (reference sequence). There are 12 residues in the CDR3. The CDR3 sequence is CSARDARPKQYF. The CDR3, as DNA: TGCAGTGCTAGAGATGCGCGCCCGAAGCAGTACTTC.

The table lists this clonotype with many counts. The rearrangement joins TRBV6-2 or TRBV6-3 to TRBJ2-5, with no clear D. CDR1 is MNHEY, CDR2 SVGEGT, per germline. V gave up 0 bases and J gave up 5 bases, with 13 bases separating them. The CDR3 totals 15 residues. The CDR3 DNA reads as TGTGCCAGCAGTTACTCGAGGATGTTCGGCGAGACCCAGTACTTC. Amino acid sequence: CASSYSRMFGETQYF.

This clonotype was observed many times. V and J are TRBV6-5 and TRBJ2-2; D might be TRBD1 or TRBD2, each matching 7 bases. The CDR3 spans 14 residues. In germline, CDR1 is MNHEY, CDR2 SVGAGI. V shed 6 bases and J shed 7 bases, with 15 bases lying between them. The CDR3 bases are TGTGCCAGCAGCCGACAGGGAGGGAACGGGGAGCTGTTTTTT. It is translated as CASSRQGGNGELFF.

The rearrangement uses TRBV20-1 and TRBJ2-2, with 12 bases that match TRBD2. The length of the CDR3 is 16 residues. J lost 1 base, V lost 3 bases, and 3 bases had no gene match. Germline CDR1 is DFQATT and CDR2 is SNEGSKA (reference sequence). DNA for the CDR3: TGCAGTGCTAGGGCGACTAGCGGGGGGAACACCGGGGAGCTGTTTTTT. Translated: CSARATSGGNTGELFF.

Ten or more counts support this clonotype. The chain joins TRBV27 to TRBJ2-1; 7 bases align to TRBD2. Unmatched junction bases numbered 14, after V lost 6 bases and J lost 9 bases. Germline V lookup: CDR1 MNHEY, CDR2 SMNVEV (reference sequence). The length of the CDR3 is 15 residues. CDR3 in amino acids: CASSPGTILGGEQFF. Here the CDR3 DNA reads TGTGCCAGCAGCCCCGGGACTATCTTAGGAGGTGAGCAGTTCTTC.

A remark on this clonotype: Being one base from a much bigger clone, this may be a read error. The chain has TRBV5-6 and TRBJ2-1; tentatively, D is TRBD1 or TRBD2 (5 bases each). Per germline, CDR1 SGHDT and CDR2 YYEEEE. The CDR3 spans 14 residues. The CDR3 DNA reads TGTGCCAGCAGCTCCACCGGGGCTTACAATGAGCAGATCTTC. Amino acid sequence: CASSSTGAYNEQIF.

This clonotype was counted at least ten times. J is TRBJ1-5 and V is TRBV6-2 or TRBV6-3; D not resolved. This CDR3 region has 12 residues. The germline V gene has CDR1 MNHEY and CDR2 SVGEGT. V dropped 6 bases and J dropped 5 bases, with 8 bases sitting between them. DNA for the CDR3: TGTGCCAGCAGCCACCATGATCAGCCCCAGCATTTT. Its protein is CASSHHDQPQHF.

This clonotype was recorded many times. The rearrangement links TRBV12-3 or TRBV12-4 to TRBJ2-2, with 7 bases lining up with TRBD1. This CDR3 is built from 15 residues. V shed 7 bases, J shed 9 bases, and the junction held 14 bases outside the gene matches. The CDR3 sequence is CASTYKSDRERELFF. The CDR3 DNA reads TGTGCCAGCACGTACAAGAGTGACAGGGAAAGGGAGCTGTTTTTT.

The chain is built from TRBV18 and TRBJ2-3; TRBD2 matches 10 bases. From germline, CDR1 is KGHSH and CDR2 LQKENI. The CDR3 totals 14 residues. Unmatched junction bases numbered 3, after V lost 8 bases and J lost 1 base. The CDR3: CASTGTSGTDTQYF. The CDR3 nucleotides read TGTGCCAGCACTGGGACTAGCGGCACAGATACGCAGTATTTT.

In its sample, this clonotype was seen many times. The V and J genes are TRBV20-1 and TRBJ1-2; D is unresolved. Germline V CDR1 and CDR2: DFQATT, SNEGSKA (reference sequence). V gave up 1 base and J gave up 3 bases, with 15 bases separating them. CDR3 length equals 15 residues. The chain's CDR3 is CSARGDSGGYYGYTF. The CDR3 DNA reads as TGCAGTGCTAGAGGCGATAGCGGCGGCTACTATGGCTACACCTTC.

This clonotype was found a few times. The chain recombines TRBV5-1 with TRBJ1-2, with 8 bases fitting TRBD1. The J segment lost 8 bases and the V segment lost 4 bases, leaving 4 bases of the junction unmatched. The CDR3 runs 12 residues. CDR1 is SGHRS, CDR2 YFSETQ, per germline. This CDR3 reads CASSGRGQGYTF. The CDR3, as DNA: TGCGCCAGCAGCGGCAGGGGGCAAGGCTACACCTTC.

The table lists this clonotype with many counts. The gene calls are TRBV12-3 or TRBV12-4 and TRBJ2-2; 9 nucleotides line up with TRBD1. The V gene end was trimmed by 11 bases and the J gene end by 4 bases; junction bases not matched to a gene: 5. This CDR3 comprises 13 residues. The CDR3 is CAGGQGSTGELFF. The DNA for the CDR3 is TGTGCCGGCGGACAGGGGTCCACCGGGGAGCTGTTTTTT.

This clonotype was recorded a few times. V gene TRBV7-7 combines with J gene TRBJ2-5; perhaps D is TRBD1 or TRBD2 (5 bases each). From germline, CDR1 is SSHAT and CDR2 FNYEAQ (reference sequence). Deletions cut 5 bases from V and 6 bases from J, with 22 bases between. The CDR3 consists of 16 residues. The CDR3 sequence is CASSPRGSPILQTQYF. The CDR3 DNA is TGTGCCAGCAGCCCGAGGGGTTCTCCGATTTTGCAGACCCAGTACTTC. The whole variable domain, filled in from reference TRBV7-7 and TRBJ2-5, reads GAGVSQSPRYKVTKRGQDVTLRCDPISSHATLYWYQQALGQGPEFLTYFNYEAQPDKSGLPSDRFSAERPEGSISTLTIQRTEQRDSAMYRCASSPRGSPILQTQYFGPGTRLLVL.

This clonotype was seen only a few times. Here the CDR3 reads CASSLELLNGYF. In DNA, the CDR3 is TGTGCCAGCAGCTTAGAACTCCTTAACGGGTATTTT. The chain uses TRBV7-9 and TRBJ2-3; D gene ambiguous. Trimming left V 1 base short and J 14 bases short, with 13 bases between. Germline V gives CDR1 SEHNR, CDR2 FQNEAQ (reference sequence). The CDR3 is made up of 12 amino acids.

The table lists this clonotype with a few counts. V and J are TRBV14 and TRBJ2-1, with 7 bases lining up with TRBD2. The V segment lost 4 bases and the J segment 3 bases; nucleotides outside the gene matches: 12. The CDR3 totals 17 residues. Germline V gives CDR1 SGHDN, CDR2 FVKESK. The CDR3 sequence: CASSPWGSGPFYNEQFF. As DNA, the CDR3 is TGTGCCAGCAGCCCCTGGGGTAGCGGGCCCTTCTACAATGAGCAGTTCTTC.

Of note for this clonotype: A much larger clone differs from this one at a single base, so this may be a read error. The chain combines TRBV6-5 with TRBJ2-1, with D possibly matching TRBD2 (6 bases). Germline V gene data show CDR1 as MNHEY and CDR2 as SVGAGI. This CDR3 has 13 amino acids. CDR3 coding DNA: TGTGCCAGCAGTTTCGGGACTCTCAATGACCAGTTCTTC. Its translation is CASSFGTLNDQFF.